The 14 T cell receptor beta chains in this list originate from one sample, sequenced in a study of cytomegalovirus exposure and HLA in healthy donors. The repertoire was sequenced with immunoSEQ multiplex PCR; TCRdb's copy has only in-frame clones and lacks some. This table has about 98,000 clones, roughly 85% appearing once. The sequencing input was PBMCs. These receptors were obtained from a woman under 40 in good health and CMV-seronegative.

The V and J genes are TRBV19 and TRBJ1-2, with TRBD1 identical over 12 bases. Germline trimming cut 7 bases from V and 2 bases from J; bases unmatched to any gene: 14. This CDR3 spans 18 amino acids. Germline V CDR1 and CDR2: LNHDA, SQIVND (reference sequence). DNA for the CDR3: TGTGCCAGTACTACCCTCCGGGACAGGGGGCTTTTGAACTATGGCTACACCTTC. This sequence encodes CASTTLRDRGLLNYGYTF.

CDR3 region: CASSLGFGGASNQPQHF. CDR3 bases: TGTGCCAGCAGCTTAGGGTTTGGGGGGGCGAGCAATCAGCCCCAGCATTTT. The chain uses TRBV7-6 and TRBJ1-5; D is possibly TRBD1 (6 bases). The V end was cut by 1 base, the J end by 1 base, with 14 bases between. CDR1 SGHVS and CDR2 FNYEAQ come from the germline V gene. The CDR3 runs to 17 residues.

V is TRBV29-1 and J is TRBJ2-5, with D unresolved. The CDR3 totals 12 residues. The ends were cut back, 7 bases at V and 5 bases at J, with 14 bases in the middle. The germline V gene has CDR1 SQVTM and CDR2 ANQGSEA. The CDR3 nucleotides read TGCAGCGACCACCCCTCTCGGGAGACCCAGTACTTC. This codes for CSDHPSRETQYF.

This chain links TRBV6-1 with TRBJ1-1; D is possibly TRBD1 (5 bases). Trimming removed 5 bases from V and 8 bases from J, with 18 bases in between. The CDR3 contains 14 residues. Germline V gene data show CDR1 as MNHNS and CDR2 as SASEGT. CDR3 loop: CASSPRIGGREAFF. The CDR3 DNA reads TGTGCCAGCAGTCCCCGAATCGGGGGAAGGGAAGCTTTCTTT.

V is TRBV9 and J is TRBJ2-3; D is perhaps TRBD1 (5 bases). This CDR3 spans 15 amino acids. The V end lost 4 bases, the J end lost 0 bases, and 12 bases lay between the germline ends. Germline V lookup: CDR1 SGDLS, CDR2 YYNGEE. The CDR3 DNA is TGTGCCAGCAGCCGTACAGGTCCAAGCACAGATACGCAGTATTTT. Encoded protein: CASSRTGPSTDTQYF. Supplemented by reference TRBV9 and TRBJ2-3, the full variable domain reads DSGVTQTPKHLITATGQRVTLRCSPRSGDLSVYWYQQSLDQGLQFLIQYYNGEERAKGNILERFSAQQFPDLHSELNLSSLELGDSALYFCASSRTGPSTDTQYFGPGTRLTVL.

This clone was found a few times. The chain carries TRBV9 and TRBJ1-3; a possible D gene is TRBD1 (5 bases). V gave up 2 bases and J gave up 8 bases, with 11 bases separating them. The germline CDR1 and CDR2 sequences are SGDLS and YYNGEE. The CDR3 has 13 amino acids. This CDR3 reads CASSVGGRDTIYF. Here the CDR3 DNA reads TGTGCCAGCAGCGTGGGGGGGAGAGACACCATATATTTT. The variable domain in full, completed from reference TRBV9 and TRBJ1-3, reads DSGVTQTPKHLITATGQRVTLRCSPRSGDLSVYWYQQSLDQGLQFLIQYYNGEERAKGNILERFSAQQFPDLHSELNLSSLELGDSALYFCASSVGGRDTIYFGEGSWLTVV.

This sequence joins TRBV28 and TRBJ2-7; D possibly corresponds to TRBD1 (6 bases). V was clipped by 4 bases and J by 5 bases, with 12 bases between them. The CDR3 runs 13 residues. Germline CDR1 is MDHEN and CDR2 is SYDVKM. In DNA form, the CDR3 reads TGTGCCAGCAGTTGGCAGGGGCCCAACGAGCAGTACTTC. It translates to CASSWQGPNEQYF. The whole variable domain, remainder taken from reference TRBV28 and TRBJ2-7, is DVKVTQSSRYLVKRTGEKVFLECVQDMDHENMFWYRQDPGLGLRLIYFSYDVKMKEKGDIPEGYSVSREKKERFSLILESASTNQTSMYLCASSWQGPNEQYFGPGTRLTVT.

V is TRBV13 and J is TRBJ2-3, with TRBD2 as a possible D gene (6 bases). With 4 bases removed from V and 5 bases from J, the gap between germline ends came to 13 bases. The CDR3 extends over 14 amino acids. Germline V gives CDR1 PRHDT, CDR2 FYEKMQ (reference sequence). The CDR3 DNA reads as TGTGCCAGCAGCTCCCCGGGGGTGAAAGATACGCAGTATTTT. It yields the protein CASSSPGVKDTQYF.

The chain uses TRBV9 and TRBJ2-2; 10 nucleotides line up with TRBD2. The CDR3 has 15 residues. Losses at the gene ends were 2 bases for V and 10 bases for J; bases not matched to a gene: 8. Germline CDR1 is SGDLS and CDR2 is YYNGEE. The CDR3 protein is CASSVQGLARSELFF. Here the CDR3 DNA reads TGTGCCAGCAGCGTTCAGGGACTAGCGAGGTCGGAGCTGTTTTTT.

This clone was detected only a few times. This rearrangement joins TRBV28 to TRBJ1-2; D unresolved. The CDR3 is 14 amino acids. The germline V gene has CDR1 MDHEN and CDR2 SYDVKM. The V gene lost 6 bases and the J gene lost 6 bases, with 17 bases spanning the gap. The CDR3 DNA reads as TGTGCCAGCAGCCCTATCACCCAGCGCGATGGCTACACCTTC. Its translation: CASSPITQRDGYTF.

The V call is TRBV7-7, the J call TRBJ2-5, with 7 bases identical to TRBD1. Losses at the gene ends were 2 bases for V and 1 base for J; bases not matched to a gene: 7. CDR1 is SSHAT, CDR2 FNYEAQ, per germline (reference sequence). This CDR3 spans 16 amino acids. CDR3 nucleotides: TGTGCCAGCAGCTTAAGGGGGCCGACAGCCCAAGAGACCCAGTACTTC. Its translation is CASSLRGPTAQETQYF.

The rearrangement joins TRBV27 to TRBJ1-2, with D perhaps matching TRBD1 (6 bases). V was cut by 8 bases and J by 7 bases, with 17 bases left in between. The length of the CDR3 is 13 residues. Germline V gives CDR1 MNHEY, CDR2 SMNVEV (reference sequence). This chain's CDR3 is CASRLRQDAGYTF. DNA for the CDR3: TGTGCCAGCCGACTCCGACAGGATGCTGGCTACACCTTC.

This clone appeared once. The chain has TRBV6-9 and TRBJ2-5, with D possibly matching TRBD1 (5 bases). This CDR3 has 12 residues. V was cut by 6 bases and J by 3 bases, with 8 bases left in between. Looked up from germline, CDR1 is MNHGY and CDR2 is SVAAGI. CDR3 sequence (DNA): TGTGCCAGCAGGACAGCCGAAGAGACCCAGTACTTC. Translated: CASRTAEETQYF.

The chain uses TRBV5-1 and TRBJ1-1, with TRBD1 as a possible D gene (6 bases). The CDR3 has 11 residues. V lost 0 bases, J lost 11 bases, and 8 bases lay in between. Germline values: CDR1 SGHRS, CDR2 YFSETQ. The CDR3 DNA follows: TGCGCCAGCAGCTTGGGACAGGCGGCTTTCTTT. It specifies CASSLGQAAFF.